This T cell receptor beta chain was identified in a study of shared clonotypes between healthy human individuals. TCRdb's table, derived via immunoSEQ multiplex PCR, lists solely in-frame clones and lacks some. Among about 1.1 million clones listed, roughly 77% were seen once. This clone was seen at least ten times. Other DNA sequences of this sample code for an identical CDR3. The CDR3 length is 15 residues. Germline V CDR1 and CDR2: SGHNT, YYREEE (reference sequence). The V gene lost 0 bases and the J gene lost 0 bases, with 7 bases spanning the gap. The rearrangement links TRBV5-4 to TRBJ2-1; D call uncertain. The TCR sequence derives from a man younger than 30 in good health. Some clones in this sample may be carry-over from other donors' samples. The sequenced sample consisted of memory CD4+ T cells from PBMCs. Subset in this sample: CD45RA-negative fraction. The CDR3 here is CASSLDLSSYNEQFF. The CDR3 region has the DNA TGTGCCAGCAGCTTGGACTTGAGCTCCTACAATGAGCAGTTCTTC.